These 19 T cell receptor beta chains were sequenced from one sample in a study of cytomegalovirus exposure and HLA in healthy donors (dated by TCRdb to the late 2010s). Libraries were constructed by the immunoSEQ multiplex PCR assay. The multiplex PCR relied on a mix of 60 forward primers for TCR Vbeta segments and 13 reverse primers for TCR Jbeta segments. Entries here come from immuneACCESS through TCRdb and include only in-frame sequences with V and J called. Some clones fail to appear in such tables; in the studies checked, an unresolved V gene covers under half of the shortfall, and the cause of the remainder is unknown. The sample table holds 110,000 to 150,000 clones. 0.96% of the sample comes from the top ten. Specimen: PBMCs. These receptors were collected from a male donor in good health and CMV-seronegative.

This chain uses TRBV27 with TRBJ1-2; tentative D call: TRBD1 (6 bases). The germline V gene has CDR1 MNHEY and CDR2 SMNVEV (reference sequence). The CDR3 contains 13 residues. V was clipped by 4 bases and J by 7 bases, with 13 bases between them. The CDR3, as DNA: TGTGCCAGCAGTTCGTCCCGGGACACTGGCTACACCTTC. Protein sequence: CASSSSRDTGYTF.

The CDR3: CATSRANTFSDLRPGELFF. CDR3 bases: TGTGCCACCAGCAGAGCGAACACATTTAGCGATCTAAGACCCGGGGAGCTGTTTTTT. This rearrangement joins TRBV15 to TRBJ2-2; TRBD2 might be the D (5 bases). Germline V CDR1 and CDR2: LNHNV, YYDKDF (reference sequence). The V and J ends lost 1 base and 6 bases respectively, with 24 bases between them. CDR3 size: 19 residues.

The rearrangement links TRBV5-1 to TRBJ2-1; 8 positions agree with TRBD1. This CDR3 has 15 amino acids. The V and J ends lost 4 bases and 6 bases, in that order; junction bases with no gene match: 9. Germline CDR1 is SGHRS and CDR2 is YFSETQ. The CDR3 DNA follows: TGCGCCAGCAGCATGACAGGGGCGGTTTCCAATGAGCAGTTCTTC. It encodes CASSMTGAVSNEQFF.

The rearrangement uses TRBV7-6 and TRBJ1-2; TRBD1 matches at 10 bases. Looked up from germline, CDR1 is SGHVS and CDR2 is FNYEAQ. Trimming removed 5 bases from V and 8 bases from J; junction bases left unmatched: 14. The CDR3 loop spans 16 amino acids. This CDR3 is CASSGEITGQGFGYTF. CDR3 bases: TGTGCCAGCAGCGGAGAGATTACGGGACAGGGGTTCGGCTACACCTTC.

The CDR3 DNA follows: TGCAGCGTTGACGGACTAGCGGGAGTAGGCCATGAGCAGTTCTTC. It encodes CSVDGLAGVGHEQFF. The genes are TRBV29-1 and TRBJ2-1, with 13 bases matching TRBD2. V gave up 3 bases and J gave up 8 bases; unmatched junction bases: 7. CDR3 length: 15 residues. The germline CDR1 and CDR2 sequences are SQVTM and ANQGSEA.

The chain employs TRBV30 and TRBJ2-5; 8 bases match TRBD2. The CDR3 spans 14 residues. CDR1 GTSNPN and CDR2 SVGIG come from the germline V gene (reference sequence). J gave up 1 base and V 8 bases, and 9 bases lay outside the gene matches. In DNA form, the CDR3 reads TGTGCCCGACGGGCGGGGGGCCTCCAAGAGACCCAGTACTTC. Protein sequence: CARRAGGLQETQYF.

This chain uses TRBV15 with TRBJ2-5, with D maybe TRBD2 (6 bases). The CDR3 runs 15 residues. Trimming shortened V by 3 bases and J by 5 bases, and 16 bases separated the two germline ends. Per germline, CDR1 LNHNV and CDR2 YYDKDF (reference sequence). The CDR3: CATSSYQLATETQYF. Written as DNA, the CDR3 is TGTGCCACCAGCAGCTACCAGCTAGCGACTGAGACCCAGTACTTC.

The rearrangement links TRBV4-2 to TRBJ2-5; 8 bases match TRBD1. This CDR3 contains 15 residues. After removal of 1 base from V and 2 bases from J, the junction contained 3 bases not matched to a gene. The V gene's germline CDR1 is LGHNA and CDR2 YNFKEQ. Here the CDR3 DNA reads TGTGCCAGCAGCCAAGTCCACAGGGGGCAAGAGACCCAGTACTTC. Amino acids: CASSQVHRGQETQYF.

DNA of the CDR3: TGTGCCAGCAGTGACGGGGTTGACTATGGCTACACCTTC. Protein product: CASSDGVDYGYTF. The chain is built from TRBV27 and TRBJ1-2; D is uncertain. The CDR3 consists of 13 residues. Germline CDR1 reads MNHEY; CDR2 reads SMNVEV (reference sequence). Trimming took off 5 bases at V and 3 bases at J, with 10 bases between the two ends.

The chain links TRBV5-1 to TRBJ2-6, with 12 bases matching TRBD1. The V and J ends lost 5 bases and 3 bases, in that order; junction bases with no gene match: 9. The CDR3 runs to 18 residues. The germline gives CDR1 SGHRS, CDR2 YFSETQ. The CDR3 DNA sequence: TGCGCCAGCAGAGAGGGGACAGGGGGCAGGGGTGGGGCCAACGTCCTGACTTTC. Translated: CASREGTGGRGGANVLTF. Full variable domain (outside the CDR3, taken from reference TRBV5-1 and TRBJ2-6): KAGVTQTPRYLIKTRGQQVTLSCSPISGHRSVSWYQQTPGQGLQFLFEYFSETQRNKGNFPGRFSGRQFSNSRSEMNVSTLELGDSALYLCASREGTGGRGGANVLTFGAGSRLTVL.

The chain carries TRBV19 and TRBJ1-5; D ambiguous. Germline V gene lookup returns CDR1 LNHDA and CDR2 SQIVND (reference sequence). V lost 4 bases and J lost 4, with 8 bases in between. CDR3 size: 13 residues. CDR3 in amino acids: CASSNPGNQPQHF. CDR3 nucleotide sequence: TGTGCCAGTAGTAACCCGGGAAATCAGCCCCAGCATTTT. The full variable domain, rest sourced from reference TRBV19 and TRBJ1-5, is DGGITQSPKYLFRKEGQNVTLSCEQNLNHDAMYWYRQDPGQGLRLIYYSQIVNDFQKGDIAEGYSVSREKKESFPLTVTSAQKNPTAFYLCASSNPGNQPQHFGDGTRLSIL.

This chain joins TRBV7-2 and TRBJ1-1, with TRBD1 as a possible D gene (6 bases). The V end lost 4 bases, the J end lost 0 bases, and 12 bases lay between the germline ends. Germline V gives CDR1 SGHTA, CDR2 FQGNSA. This CDR3 has 15 amino acids. CDR3 bases: TGTGCCAGCAGCTCCACAGGGAAGCTGAACACTGAAGCTTTCTTT. Its protein is CASSSTGKLNTEAFF.

The V call is TRBV5-1, the J call TRBJ2-3; 7 bases are a match to TRBD2. CDR3 length: 13 residues. Germline V gene sequence: CDR1 SGHRS, CDR2 YFSETQ. The V gene end was trimmed by 5 bases and the J gene end by 6 bases; junction bases not matched to a gene: 6. CDR3 residues: CASRGGTTDTQYF. CDR3 in DNA: TGCGCCAGCAGGGGGGGGACTACCGATACGCAGTATTTT.

The chain uses TRBV20-1 and TRBJ1-2; D possibly corresponds to TRBD1 (5 bases). Germline lookup yields CDR1 DFQATT and CDR2 SNEGSKA (reference sequence). The CDR3 consists of 11 residues. Trimming cost V 6 bases and J 13 bases, with 18 bases left between them. The CDR3 protein is CSARRQTVSTF. The CDR3 DNA follows: TGCAGTGCGAGAAGACAGACCGTCTCCACCTTC.

V is TRBV7-2 and J is TRBJ2-7; 7 bases line up with TRBD1. This CDR3 is 15 amino acids long. CDR1 and CDR2 from the germline V gene are SGHTA and FQGNSA. J was trimmed by 5 bases and V by 5 bases; bases with no gene match: 12. The CDR3 protein is CASSPPRQGPDEQYF. The CDR3 DNA follows: TGTGCCAGCAGCCCGCCCCGACAGGGTCCGGACGAGCAGTACTTC.

The chain couples TRBV6-6 to TRBJ1-6; D ambiguous. The CDR3 totals 13 residues. In germline, CDR1 is MNHNY, CDR2 SVGAGI (reference sequence). V was cut by 6 bases and J by 9 bases, with 12 bases left in between. The CDR3 DNA is TGTGCCAGCAGCAGAGAGCGGAGTTCACCCCTCCACTTT. It is translated as CASSRERSSPLHF.

J is TRBJ2-3 and V is TRBV28; TRBD2 matches 8 bases. In germline, CDR1 is MDHEN, CDR2 SYDVKM. CDR3 size: 17 residues. The V segment lost 2 bases and the J segment 2 bases; nucleotides outside the gene matches: 9. CDR3 bases: TGTGCCAGCAGTTTAATAGGGCGGGGGGTCGTCACAGATACGCAGTATTTT. This translates into CASSLIGRGVVTDTQYF.

The V gene is TRBV4-3, the J gene TRBJ2-5; perhaps TRBD2 as D (5 bases). Trimming took 0 bases from V and 7 from J, leaving 15 bases between them. The CDR3 spans 15 residues. From germline, CDR1 is LGHNA and CDR2 YSLEER. The chain's CDR3 is CASSQDPPGRGTQYF. Written as DNA, the CDR3 is TGCGCCAGCAGCCAAGATCCTCCGGGAAGAGGGACCCAGTACTTC.

The rearrangement links TRBV9 to TRBJ1-5, with a weak D call TRBD1 (6 bases). V lost 4 bases and J 7 bases, leaving 15 bases between the germline ends. Looked up from germline, CDR1 is SGDLS and CDR2 is YYNGEE. The CDR3 runs to 14 residues. Written as DNA, the CDR3 is TGTGCCAGCAGCCTACGACAGGACGGGCAGCCCCAGCATTTT. Amino acid sequence: CASSLRQDGQPQHF.